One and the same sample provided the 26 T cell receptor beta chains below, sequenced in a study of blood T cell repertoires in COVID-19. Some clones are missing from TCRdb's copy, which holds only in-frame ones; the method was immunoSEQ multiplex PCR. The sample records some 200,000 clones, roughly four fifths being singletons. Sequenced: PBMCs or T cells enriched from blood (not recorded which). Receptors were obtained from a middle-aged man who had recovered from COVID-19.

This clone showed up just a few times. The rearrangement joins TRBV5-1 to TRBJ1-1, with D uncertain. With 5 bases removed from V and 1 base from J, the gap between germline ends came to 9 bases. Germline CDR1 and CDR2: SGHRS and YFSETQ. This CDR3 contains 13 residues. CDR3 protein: CASRPTANTEAFF. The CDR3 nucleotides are TGCGCCAGCAGACCCACAGCGAACACTGAAGCTTTCTTT. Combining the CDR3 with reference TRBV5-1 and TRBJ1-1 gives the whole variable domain KAGVTQTPRYLIKTRGQQVTLSCSPISGHRSVSWYQQTPGQGLQFLFEYFSETQRNKGNFPGRFSGRQFSNSRSEMNVSTLELGDSALYLCASRPTANTEAFFGQGTRLTVV.

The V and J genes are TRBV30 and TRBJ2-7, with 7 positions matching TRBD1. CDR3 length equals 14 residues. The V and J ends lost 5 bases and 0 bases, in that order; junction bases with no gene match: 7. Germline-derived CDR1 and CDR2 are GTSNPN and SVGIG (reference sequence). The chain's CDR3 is CAWFGTDSSYEQYF. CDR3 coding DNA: TGTGCCTGGTTCGGGACAGACAGCTCCTACGAGCAGTACTTC.

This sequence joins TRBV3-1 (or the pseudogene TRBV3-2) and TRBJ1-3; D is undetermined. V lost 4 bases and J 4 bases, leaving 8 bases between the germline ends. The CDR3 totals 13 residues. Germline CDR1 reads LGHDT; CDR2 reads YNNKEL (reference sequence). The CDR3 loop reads CASSPSVGNTIYF. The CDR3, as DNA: TGTGCCAGCAGCCCCTCGGTCGGAAACACCATATATTTT.

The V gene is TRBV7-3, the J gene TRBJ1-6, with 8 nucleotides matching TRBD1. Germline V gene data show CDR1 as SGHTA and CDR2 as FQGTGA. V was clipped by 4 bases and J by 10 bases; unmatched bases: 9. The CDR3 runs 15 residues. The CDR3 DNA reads TGTGCCAGCAGCTGGACAGGGTGGGAAGAATCACCCCTCCACTTT. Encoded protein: CASSWTGWEESPLHF.

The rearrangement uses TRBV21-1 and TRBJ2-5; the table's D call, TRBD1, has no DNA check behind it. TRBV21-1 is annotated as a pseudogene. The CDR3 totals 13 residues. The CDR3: CASSKHDRETQYF. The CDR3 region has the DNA TGTGCCAGCAGCAAGCACGACAGAGAGACCCAGTACTTC.

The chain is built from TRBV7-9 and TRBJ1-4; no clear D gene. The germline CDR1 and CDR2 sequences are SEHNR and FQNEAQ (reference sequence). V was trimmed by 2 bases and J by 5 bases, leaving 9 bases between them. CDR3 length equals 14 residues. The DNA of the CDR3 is TGTGCCAGCAGCTTACAGGCCGCCAATGAAAAACTGTTTTTT. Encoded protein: CASSLQAANEKLFF.

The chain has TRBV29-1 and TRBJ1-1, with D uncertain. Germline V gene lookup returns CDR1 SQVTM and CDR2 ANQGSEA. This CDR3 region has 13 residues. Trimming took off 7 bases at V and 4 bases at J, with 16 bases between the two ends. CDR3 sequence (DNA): TGCAGCGGGATAAGAGGTGGAGCCACTGAAGCTTTCTTT. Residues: CSGIRGGATEAFF.

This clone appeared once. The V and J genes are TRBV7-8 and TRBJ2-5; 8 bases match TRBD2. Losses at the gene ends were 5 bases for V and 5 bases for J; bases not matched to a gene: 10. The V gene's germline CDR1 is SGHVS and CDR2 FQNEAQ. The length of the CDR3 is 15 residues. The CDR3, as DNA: TGTGCCAGCAGCCCTCGGGGGGGAGCTGGGGAGACCCAGTACTTC. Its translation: CASSPRGGAGETQYF.

This CDR3 reads CASSLSAGNNSPLHF. CDR3 nucleotides: TGTGCCAGCAGTTTATCGGCAGGGAATAATTCACCCCTCCACTTT. The chain recombines TRBV27 with TRBJ1-6; the D gene is possibly TRBD1 (5 bases). CDR1 MNHEY and CDR2 SMNVEV come from the germline V gene (reference sequence). The CDR3 spans 15 residues. The ends were cut back, 0 bases at V and 5 bases at J, with 8 bases in the middle.

The DNA of the CDR3 is TGTGCCAGCAGTTCGGGAGCCCCCCCAGATACGCAGTATTTT. Translation: CASSSGAPPDTQYF. The chain has TRBV6-6 and TRBJ2-3; possible D gene TRBD2, 6 bases. Trimming shortened V by 4 bases and J by 4 bases, and 12 bases separated the two germline ends. The CDR3 length is 14 residues. Germline lookup yields CDR1 MNHNY and CDR2 SVGAGI (reference sequence).

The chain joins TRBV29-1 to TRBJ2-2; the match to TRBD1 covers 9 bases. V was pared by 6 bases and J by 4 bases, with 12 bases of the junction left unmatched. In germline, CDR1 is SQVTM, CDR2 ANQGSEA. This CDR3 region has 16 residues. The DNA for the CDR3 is TGCAGCGTACAACACCGGGGGACAGGGATCACCGGGGAGCTGTTTTTT. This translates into CSVQHRGTGITGELFF.

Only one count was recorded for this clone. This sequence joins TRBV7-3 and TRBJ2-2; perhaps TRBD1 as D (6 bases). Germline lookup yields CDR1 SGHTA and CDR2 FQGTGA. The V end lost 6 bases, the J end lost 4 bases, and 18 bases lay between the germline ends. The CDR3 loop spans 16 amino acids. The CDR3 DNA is TGTGCCAGCAGGAGAAGCCCGGGACAAGGCACCGGGGAGCTGTTTTTT. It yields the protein CASRRSPGQGTGELFF.

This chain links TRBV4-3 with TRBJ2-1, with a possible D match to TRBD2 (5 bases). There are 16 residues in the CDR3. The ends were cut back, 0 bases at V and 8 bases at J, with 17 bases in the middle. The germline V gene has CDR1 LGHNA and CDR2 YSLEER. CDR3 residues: CASSQDFHSGGYEQFF. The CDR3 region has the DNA TGCGCCAGCAGCCAAGATTTCCACTCCGGAGGTTATGAGCAGTTCTTC.

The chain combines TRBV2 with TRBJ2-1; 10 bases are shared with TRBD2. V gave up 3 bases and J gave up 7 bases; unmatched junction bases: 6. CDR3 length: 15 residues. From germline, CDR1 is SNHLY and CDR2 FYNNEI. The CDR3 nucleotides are TGTGCCAGCAGTGATGGGACTAGCGTCTTTAATGAGCAGTTCTTC. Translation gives CASSDGTSVFNEQFF.

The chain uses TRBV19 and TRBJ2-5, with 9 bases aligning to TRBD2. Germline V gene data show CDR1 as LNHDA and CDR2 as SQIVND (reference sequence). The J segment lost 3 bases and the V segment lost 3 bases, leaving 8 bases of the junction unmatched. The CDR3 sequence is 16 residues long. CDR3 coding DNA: TGTGCCAGTAGTATCCGGACTAGCGAGGGGAAAGAGACCCAGTACTTC. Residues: CASSIRTSEGKETQYF.

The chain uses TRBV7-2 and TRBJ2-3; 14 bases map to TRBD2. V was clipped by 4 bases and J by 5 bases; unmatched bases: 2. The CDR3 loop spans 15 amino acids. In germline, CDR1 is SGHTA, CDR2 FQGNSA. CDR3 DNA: TGTGCCAGCAGCTCGACTAGCGGGAGGGGAGATACGCAGTATTTT. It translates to CASSSTSGRGDTQYF.

The CDR3 spells CAISDGEGPRGYGYTF. CDR3 DNA: TGTGCCATCAGTGACGGCGAGGGCCCCCGAGGCTATGGCTACACCTTC. The chain has TRBV10-3 and TRBJ1-2; D is uncertain. In germline, CDR1 is ENHRY, CDR2 SYGVKD. V was cut by 3 bases and J by 4 bases, with 18 bases left in between. This CDR3 has 16 residues.

The CDR3 sequence is CAWARGGNQPQHF. As DNA, the CDR3 is TGTGCCTGGGCCAGGGGTGGCAATCAGCCCCAGCATTTT. This chain connects TRBV30 to TRBJ1-5; TRBD1 is a possible D gene (6 bases). This CDR3 is built from 13 residues. Trimming shortened V by 5 bases and J by 2 bases, and 10 bases separated the two germline ends. The germline V gene has CDR1 GTSNPN and CDR2 SVGIG (reference sequence).

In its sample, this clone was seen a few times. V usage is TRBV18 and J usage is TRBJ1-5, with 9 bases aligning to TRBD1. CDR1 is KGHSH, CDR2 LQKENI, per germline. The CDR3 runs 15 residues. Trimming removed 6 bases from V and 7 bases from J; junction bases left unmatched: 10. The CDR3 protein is CASSLGTGLGQPQHF. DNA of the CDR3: TGTGCCAGCTCGCTAGGGACAGGGTTAGGGCAGCCCCAGCATTTT.

In DNA, the CDR3 is TGTGCCAGCAGCATCGGACAGGGATGGGGCAACACTGAAGCTTTCTTT. Amino acid sequence: CASSIGQGWGNTEAFF. The chain has TRBV5-4 and TRBJ1-1; 8 bases align to TRBD1. Germline CDR1 reads SGHNT; CDR2 reads YYREEE (reference sequence). This CDR3 is 16 amino acids long. V gave up 4 bases and J gave up 2 bases; unmatched junction bases: 10.

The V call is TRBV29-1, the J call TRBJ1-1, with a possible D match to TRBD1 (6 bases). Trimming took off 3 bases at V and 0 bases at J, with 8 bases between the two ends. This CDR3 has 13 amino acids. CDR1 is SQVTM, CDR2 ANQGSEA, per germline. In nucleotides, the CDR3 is TGCAGCGTTGACAGGGGTGTGAACACTGAAGCTTTCTTT. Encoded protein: CSVDRGVNTEAFF.

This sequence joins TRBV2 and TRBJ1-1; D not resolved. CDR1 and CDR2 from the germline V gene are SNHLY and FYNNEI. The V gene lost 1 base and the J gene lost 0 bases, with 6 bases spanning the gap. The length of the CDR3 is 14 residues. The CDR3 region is CASSEVAVNTEAFF. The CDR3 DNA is TGTGCCAGCAGTGAAGTAGCAGTGAACACTGAAGCTTTCTTT.

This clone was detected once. The CDR3 loop reads CASRLVRLSDTQYF. The DNA for the CDR3 is TGTGCCAGCAGACTCGTGAGATTATCGGATACGCAGTATTTT. The chain links TRBV27 to TRBJ2-3, with D hard to call. The CDR3 covers 14 residues. Between the trimmed V and J ends, which lost 6 bases and 6 bases, there was a span of 16 bases. Germline V CDR1 and CDR2: MNHEY, SMNVEV (reference sequence).

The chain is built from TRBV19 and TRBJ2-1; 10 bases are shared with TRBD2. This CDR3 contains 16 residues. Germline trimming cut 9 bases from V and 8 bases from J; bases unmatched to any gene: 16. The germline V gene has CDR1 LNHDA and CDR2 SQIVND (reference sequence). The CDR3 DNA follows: TGTGCCAGCTTAATGACATCTAGCGGGAGCGGGGATGAGCAGTTCTTC. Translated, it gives CASLMTSSGSGDEQFF.

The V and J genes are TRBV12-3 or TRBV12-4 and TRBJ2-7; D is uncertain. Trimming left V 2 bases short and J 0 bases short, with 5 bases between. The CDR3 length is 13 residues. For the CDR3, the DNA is TGTGCCAGCAGTTTAAGCAACTCCTACGAGCAGTACTTC. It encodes CASSLSNSYEQYF.

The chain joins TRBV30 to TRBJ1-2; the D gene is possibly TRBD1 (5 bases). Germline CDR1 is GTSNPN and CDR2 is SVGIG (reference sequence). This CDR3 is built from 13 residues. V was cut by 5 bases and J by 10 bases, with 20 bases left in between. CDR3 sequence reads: CAWAKTVGNIYTF. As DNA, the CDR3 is TGTGCCTGGGCGAAGACAGTGGGGAATATCTACACCTTC.